This TCR beta chain comes out of a study of T cell clonotyping in hematopoietic cell transplantation. Study context: Pretransplant recipient samples were taken after cytoreduction. Study results and limitations: Recipient TCR diversity dropped after transplant; expanded clonotypes rose from day 30 to 180. No sorting was done, leaving CD4 and CD8 contributions mixed.

The germline gives CDR1 SNHLY, CDR2 FYNNEI. V lost 6 bases to trimming and J lost 1 base; unmatched junction nucleotides: 4. The CDR3 is 14 residues long. This clone was seen only once. Its antigen is not known. Method: immunoSEQ multiplex PCR; TCRdb's copy keeps in-frame clones and lacks some. The sample includes 45,000 or so clones, around 80% of them seen just once. The time point was: recipient sample about 28 days before transplant, after cytoreduction. Recipient blood drawn about 28 days pretransplant and days 30, 100, 180 after. The chain uses TRBV2 and TRBJ2-3; TRBD1 aligns across 7 bases. This TCR was recovered from a man in his fifties or sixties with myelodysplastic syndrome. Some clones in this sample may be carry-over from other donors' samples. This sample comprised peripheral blood mononuclear cells, obtained before stem cell transplant. In nucleotides, the CDR3 is TGTGCCAGCAGAGGGGACAGAGGCACAGATACGCAGTATTTT. It is translated as CASRGDRGTDTQYF.